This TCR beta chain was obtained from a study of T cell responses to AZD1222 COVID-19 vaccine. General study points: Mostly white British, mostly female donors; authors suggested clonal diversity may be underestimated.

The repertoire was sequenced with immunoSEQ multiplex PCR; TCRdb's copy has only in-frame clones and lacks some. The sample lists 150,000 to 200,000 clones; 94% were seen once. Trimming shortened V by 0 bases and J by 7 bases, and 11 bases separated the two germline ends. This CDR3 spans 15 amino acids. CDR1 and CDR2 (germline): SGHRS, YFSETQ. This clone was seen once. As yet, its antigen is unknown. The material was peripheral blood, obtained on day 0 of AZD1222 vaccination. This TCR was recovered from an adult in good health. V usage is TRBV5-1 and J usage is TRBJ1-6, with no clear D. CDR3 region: CASSLDVLGNSPLHF. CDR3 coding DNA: TGCGCCAGCAGCTTGGACGTCCTTGGGAATTCACCCCTCCACTTT.